The rows below give T cell receptor beta chains drawn from one sample of a study of blood T cell repertoires in COVID-19. Only in-frame clones appear in the TCRdb table, and some are missing; sequencing was by immunoSEQ multiplex PCR. The sample shows about 310,000 clones, 85% of them seen only once. The specimen sequenced was PBMCs or T cells enriched from blood (not recorded which). All receptors derive from a woman in her twenties or thirties who had been exposed to COVID-19. The CDR3 runs from the conserved cysteine through the conserved F or W.

j_call v_call cdr3_aa
TRBJ1-4 TRBV3-1/TRBV3-2 CASSQGQTLKRLFF
TRBJ1-2 TRBV5-6 CASSPVRDRVGGYTF
TRBJ1-2 TRBV30 CAWSRTYGGYTF
TRBJ2-7 TRBV15 CATSRPGLVVEGEQYF
TRBJ1-1 TRBV4-3 CASSQAAGVRNSEAFF
TRBJ2-7 TRBV7-6 CASSRGMRGEQYF
TRBJ1-3 TRBV4-1 CASSQAPTGTAGNTIYF
TRBJ2-2 TRBV7-3 CASSLDYQAGLSGELFF
TRBJ2-1 TRBV19 CASSIVGGGADNEQFF
TRBJ1-6 TRBV1 CTTPAGNEELRPLHF
TRBJ1-2 TRBV7-9 CASSQTGGRGRGSGYTF
TRBJ2-5 TRBV19 CASSIGAGKETQYF
TRBJ2-2 TRBV6-1 CASSERTSGGQGARELFF
TRBJ2-1 TRBV9 CASSVLAGGIYNEQFF
TRBJ1-1 TRBV28 CASSTETPPEAFF
TRBJ2-7 TRBV6-7 CASPPEGFTGEAGHEQYF
TRBJ2-1 TRBV27 CASSLHGGVYNEQFF
TRBJ2-2 TRBV9 CASSVSRFNTGELFF
TRBJ1-1 TRBV6-5 CASSRNRFMNTEAFF
TRBJ1-1 TRBV9 CASSVEAGQGTEAFF
TRBJ1-2 TRBV5-5 CASSSPGGRETNYGYTF
TRBJ1-1 TRBV18 CASSPPGGDTEAFF
TRBJ1-3 TRBV6-6 CASGDTFSGNTIYF
TRBJ2-7 TRBV4-1 CASSQSGTGDYEQYF
TRBJ2-1 TRBV6-5 CASSYYTATGNEQFF
TRBJ1-1 TRBV12-3/TRBV12-4 CASSPRGGQEAFF
TRBJ2-7 TRBV6-2/TRBV6-3 CASSTPRDRYEQYF
TRBJ2-7 TRBV7-9 CASSLDSTYEQYF
TRBJ2-5 TRBV11-3 CASSASGLPETQYF
TRBJ2-7 TRBV9 CASSVVSGGYEQYF
TRBJ1-2 TRBV19 CASSIRGDGYTF
TRBJ2-3 TRBV28 CASSLPTGSTDTQYF
TRBJ2-1 TRBV7-2 CASSFDVAGGLDSRFF
TRBJ2-7 TRBV9 CASSVEGASEEQYF
TRBJ2-1 TRBV5-4 CASSSGSEQFF
TRBJ1-3 TRBV5-4 CASSLAGVGNTIYF
TRBJ1-5 TRBV21-1 CATHERVQHF
TRBJ1-2 TRBV4-3 CASSQDERQGSPYGYTF
TRBJ1-6 TRBV28 CASSLGQIYNSPLHF
TRBJ1-5 TRBV10-3 CAISEQGEGNQPQHF
TRBJ1-6 TRBV6-6 CASSYHSPLHF
TRBJ1-2 TRBV28 CASSPGGNYGYTF
TRBJ1-2 TRBV6-1 CASRELKGDRINYGYTF
TRBJ1-5 TRBV6-2/TRBV6-3 CASSYFQGRVQPQHF
TRBJ2-2 TRBV4-1 CASSQRGLAGSQRKELFF
TRBJ2-1 TRBV3-1/TRBV3-2 CASSYRGAGGEQFF
TRBJ2-1 TRBV4-2 CASSQEVRMSSYNEQFF
TRBJ2-3 TRBV2 CASSESLARTDTQYF
TRBJ2-5 TRBV3-1/TRBV3-2 CASSQASTGTQYF
TRBJ2-5 TRBV24-1 CATENVIQGAKTQYF